One sample yielded the 17 T cell receptor beta chains listed below, sequenced in a study of blood T cell repertoires in COVID-19. Only in-frame clones appear in the TCRdb table, and some are missing; sequencing was by immunoSEQ multiplex PCR. This table holds about 270,000 clones, less than 90% found once. Sequenced sample: peripheral blood. The receptors were gathered from a human donor in a cohort sampled during active COVID-19.

CDR3 loop: CASSKGLAGAETQYF. DNA of the CDR3: TGTGCCAGTAGTAAGGGACTAGCGGGAGCAGAGACCCAGTACTTC. The chain has TRBV19 and TRBJ2-5, with 14 bases aligning to TRBD2. Germline V lookup: CDR1 LNHDA, CDR2 SQIVND (reference sequence). The V and J ends lost 4 bases and 4 bases, in that order; junction bases with no gene match: 2. The CDR3 runs to 15 residues.

The rearrangement uses TRBV15 and TRBJ2-1; a weak D match, TRBD1 (6 bases). V lost 0 bases, J lost 9 bases, and 12 bases lay in between. The CDR3 totals 14 residues. The germline V gene has CDR1 LNHNV and CDR2 YYDKDF (reference sequence). The chain's CDR3 is CATSRDPRGGEQFF. The CDR3 DNA sequence: TGTGCCACCAGCAGAGATCCTAGAGGGGGTGAGCAGTTCTTC. Together with reference TRBV15 and TRBJ2-1, the CDR3 gives the full variable domain: DAMVIQNPRYQVTQFGKPVTLSCSQTLNHNVMYWYQQKSSQAPKLLFHYYDKDFNNEADTPDNFQSRRPNTSFCFLDIRSPGLGDTAMYLCATSRDPRGGEQFFGPGTRLTVL.

The chain uses TRBV6-5 and TRBJ1-1; D is possibly TRBD1 (6 bases). V lost 5 bases to trimming and J lost 6 bases, with 16 bases between them. The CDR3 is 14 residues long. Germline V gives CDR1 MNHEY, CDR2 SVGAGI. In nucleotides, the CDR3 is TGTGCCAGCAGTCCCCACAGGGTTTTCTCTGAAGCTTTCTTT. It yields the protein CASSPHRVFSEAFF.

The CDR3 region is CASSYHEYGDRARGYTF. The CDR3 DNA reads TGTGCCAGCAGTTACCATGAGTATGGGGACAGGGCCAGAGGCTACACCTTC. V gene TRBV6-2 or TRBV6-3 combines with J gene TRBJ1-2; TRBD1 agrees at 9 bases. The CDR3 sequence is 17 residues long. V gave up 2 bases and J gave up 8 bases; unmatched junction bases: 15. Germline CDR1 reads MNHEY; CDR2 reads SVGEGT.

The chain is built from TRBV14 and TRBJ2-1; D gene unclear. This CDR3 has 16 amino acids. V lost 0 bases to trimming and J lost 2 bases, with 11 bases between them. Germline CDR1 SGHDN, CDR2 FVKESK. As DNA, the CDR3 is TGTGCCAGCAGCCAAGAGCTCGTAGTCGCCTACAATGAGCAGTTCTTC. Translating gives CASSQELVVAYNEQFF.

V and J are TRBV6-6 and TRBJ2-1; 12 bases are a match to TRBD2. After removal of 3 bases from V and 9 bases from J, the junction contained 6 bases not matched to a gene. From germline, CDR1 is MNHNY and CDR2 SVGAGI (reference sequence). This CDR3 spans 15 amino acids. DNA of the CDR3: TGTGCCAGCAGTTATCCGGGACTAGCGGGTTTTGAGCAGTTCTTC. This translates into CASSYPGLAGFEQFF.

Points on this clone: This sample includes further DNA sequences coding for the same CDR3. This chain's CDR3 is CASSPGTGGTEAFF. CDR3 nucleotide sequence: TGTGCCAGCTCCCCCGGGACAGGGGGCACTGAAGCTTTCTTT. The J gene is TRBJ1-1, the V gene TRBV18; 11 nucleotides agree with TRBD1. The CDR3 is made up of 14 amino acids. The J segment lost 4 bases and the V segment lost 6 bases, leaving 4 bases of the junction unmatched. Per germline, CDR1 KGHSH and CDR2 LQKENI.

The table lists this clone with a count of one. V usage is TRBV6-2 or TRBV6-3 and J usage is TRBJ2-1; D remains unclear. Germline V gene sequence: CDR1 MNHEY, CDR2 SVGEGT. This CDR3 region has 16 residues. Trimming left V 3 bases short and J 7 bases short, with 19 bases between. CDR3 bases: TGTGCCAGCAGTTATAATTACTACCATGGATTTAATGAGCAGTTCTTC. Amino acids: CASSYNYYHGFNEQFF.

The sample holds a few counts of this clone. The rearrangement joins TRBV7-2 to TRBJ1-4; 7 nucleotides match TRBD1. The ends lost 0 bases at V and 2 bases at J; junction bases unmatched: 6. The length of the CDR3 is 17 residues. CDR1 and CDR2 from the germline V gene are SGHTA and FQGNSA. The CDR3 reads CASSLAPKGATNEKLFF. CDR3 sequence (DNA): TGTGCCAGCAGCTTAGCCCCAAAGGGGGCCACTAATGAAAAACTGTTTTTT.

This chain uses TRBV7-2 with TRBJ2-1, with TRBD2 matching over 13 bases. Germline CDR1 is SGHTA and CDR2 is FQGNSA. The CDR3 spans 14 residues. The V segment lost 1 base and the J segment 15 bases; nucleotides outside the gene matches: 6. CDR3 nucleotides: TGTGCCAGCAGCTTAGGGACTAGCGGGAGAGTCCCGTTCTTC. It translates to CASSLGTSGRVPFF.

The chain is built from TRBV27 and TRBJ1-5; 7 bases are a match to TRBD1. The V gene end was trimmed by 7 bases and the J gene end by 2 bases; junction bases not matched to a gene: 8. The V gene's germline CDR1 is MNHEY and CDR2 SMNVEV (reference sequence). This CDR3 has 15 amino acids. The CDR3 reads CASTPNTGGNQPQHF. For the CDR3, the DNA is TGTGCCAGCACCCCTAATACAGGGGGCAATCAGCCCCAGCATTTT.

V gene TRBV7-9 combines with J gene TRBJ1-5; 7 bases map to TRBD1. CDR3 length: 15 amino acids. Unmatched junction bases numbered 5, after V lost 2 bases and J lost 4 bases. The germline V gene encodes CDR1 SEHNR and CDR2 FQNEAQ (reference sequence). The CDR3 DNA reads as TGTGCCAGCAGCTTAACCGGGACAGTTAATCAGCCCCAGCATTTT. Its translation is CASSLTGTVNQPQHF.

The J gene is TRBJ2-1, the V gene TRBV4-1; no firm D call. CDR1 and CDR2 (germline): MGHRA, YSYEKL. The CDR3 loop spans 12 amino acids. V was trimmed by 4 bases and J by 6 bases, leaving 7 bases between them. CDR3 sequence: CASSPTGNEQFF. The DNA for the CDR3 is TGCGCCAGCAGCCCCACGGGCAATGAGCAGTTCTTC.

The rearrangement links TRBV11-2 to TRBJ1-3, with a weak D call TRBD1 (6 bases). The germline CDR1 and CDR2 sequences are SGHAT and FQNNGV. The CDR3 loop spans 14 amino acids. V gave up 4 bases and J gave up 4 bases, with 11 bases separating them. The CDR3 is CASSSTGSGNTIYF. In DNA, the CDR3 is TGTGCCAGCAGCTCCACAGGGTCGGGAAACACCATATATTTT.

The V gene is TRBV28, the J gene TRBJ2-1; no firm D call. Germline loops: CDR1 MDHEN, CDR2 SYDVKM. V was shortened by 7 bases and J by 0 bases, with 25 bases between the two germline ends. The CDR3 length is 19 residues. The CDR3 protein is CASTERTRDPLYSYNEQFF. The CDR3 DNA follows: TGTGCCAGCACGGAGAGAACAAGAGATCCCTTATACTCCTACAATGAGCAGTTCTTC.

J is TRBJ2-1 and V is TRBV3-1 (or the pseudogene TRBV3-2); 8 bases fit TRBD2. CDR1 is LGHDT, CDR2 YNNKEL, per germline (reference sequence). The CDR3 sequence is 16 residues long. With V trimmed by 4 bases and J by 0 bases, 5 bases remained unmatched. The CDR3 region is CASSPPLAGSYNEQFF. Written as DNA, the CDR3 is TGTGCCAGCAGCCCGCCCCTAGCGGGCTCCTACAATGAGCAGTTCTTC.

The V gene is TRBV11-3, the J gene TRBJ2-1; D might be TRBD1 (5 bases). V was pared by 5 bases and J by 7 bases, with 12 bases between. The CDR3 loop spans 13 amino acids. Per the germline V gene, CDR1 is SGHNT and CDR2 is YENEEA. The CDR3 DNA reads TGTGCCAGCAGCGCAGGGCTGGCGAATGAGCAGTTCTTC. Translating it yields CASSAGLANEQFF.